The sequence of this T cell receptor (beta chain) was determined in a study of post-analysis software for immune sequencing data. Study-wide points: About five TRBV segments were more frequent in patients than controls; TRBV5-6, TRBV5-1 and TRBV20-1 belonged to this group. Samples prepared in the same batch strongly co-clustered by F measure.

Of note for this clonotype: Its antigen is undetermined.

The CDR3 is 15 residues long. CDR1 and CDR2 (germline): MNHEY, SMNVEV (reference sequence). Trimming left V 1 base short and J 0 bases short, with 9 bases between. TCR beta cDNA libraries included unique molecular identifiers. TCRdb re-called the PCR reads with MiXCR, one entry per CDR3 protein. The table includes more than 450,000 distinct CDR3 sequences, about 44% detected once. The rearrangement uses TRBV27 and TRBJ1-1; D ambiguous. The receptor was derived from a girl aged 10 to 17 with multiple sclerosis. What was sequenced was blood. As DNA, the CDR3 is TGTGCCAGCAGTTTATTTCCGTTCTTGAACACTGAAGCTTTCTTT. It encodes CASSLFPFLNTEAFF.